The present entry profiles one T cell receptor (beta chain) with its context. These data originate in a study of PD-L1 blockade in urothelial cancer. For the study at large: Analyzed time points were 3 weeks (second dose) and 6 weeks after therapy began. Blood samples had a median of around 140,000 T cells, 75,000 or so unique TCRs, and clonality around 0.08.

Time point denoted: pretreatment peripheral blood. The diagnosis in patients was locally advanced or metastatic urothelial carcinoma. Each patient gave between 1 and 8 samples, pretreatment and on-treatment. TCRdb's copy holds only in-frame clones and misses some; the assay was immunoSEQ multiplex PCR. The sample carries around 79,000 clones, just under 85% recorded once. The sample here was PBMCs, taken around atezolizumab (anti-PD-L1) treatment. This clonotype was sampled from a man between 35 and 55 years old with urothelial cancer.

CDR3 sequence: CASSLGGETYNEQFF. In DNA, the CDR3 is TGTGCCAGCAGTCTAGGGGGCGAAACCTACAATGAGCAGTTCTTC. The chain has TRBV7-9 and TRBJ2-1; TRBD1 agrees at 7 bases. CDR3 size: 15 residues. V was clipped by 6 bases and J by 2 bases; unmatched bases: 7. Germline CDR1 SEHNR, CDR2 FQNEAQ (reference sequence).